Listed below are T cell receptor beta chains from one sample, sequenced in a study of T cell responses to AZD1222 COVID-19 vaccine. Sequencing was performed with immunoSEQ multiplex PCR; in TCRdb, only in-frame clones are kept and a portion is missing. The table includes approximately 77,000 clones, roughly nine tenths detected once. Sequencing was performed on peripheral blood, taken 28 days after the second AZD1222 dose. These receptor sequences come from an adult who received the AZD1222 COVID-19 vaccine. Each CDR3 is given with its conserved first and last residue. D genes are given only for firm matches. Size is stated for part of the rows, as once, few or many counts, or as a class when the clone is expanded.

TRBJ2-5 | TRBD1 | TRBV15 | - | TGTGCCACCAGCAGGGCAACAGGGGTGGAGACCCAGTACTTC | CATSRATGVETQYF
TRBJ1-1 | - | TRBV14 | - | TGTGCCAGCAGCCCAGACAGATACACTGAAGCTTTCTTT | CASSPDRYTEAFF
TRBJ1-2 | - | TRBV30 | - | TGTGCCTGGACAGAAAAGGGGCCGGCCGGCTACACCTTC | CAWTEKGPAGYTF
TRBJ2-4 | TRBD2 | TRBV6-6 | - | TGTGCCAGCAGTCAGACTAGCGGGAGGGGCAAAAACATTCAGTACTTC | CASSQTSGRGKNIQYF
TRBJ2-7 | TRBD2 | TRBV5-1 | - | TGCGCCAGCAGCTTGGGGACTAGCGTATACTACGAGCAGTACTTC | CASSLGTSVYYEQYF
TRBJ2-3 | - | TRBV7-9 | - | TGTGCCAGCAGCTTAGTTGGAGATACGCAGTATTTT | CASSLVGDTQYF
TRBJ2-7 | TRBD2 | TRBV4-1 | - | TGCGCCAGCAGCCAAGATAGGGCTAGCGGGACCGGCTCCTACGAGCAGTACTTC | CASSQDRASGTGSYEQYF
TRBJ2-3 | - | TRBV7-9 | - | TGTGCCAGCAGCCGCCTTTTCGGGGGAGATACGCAGTATTTT | CASSRLFGGDTQYF
TRBJ2-4 | - | TRBV4-1 | - | TGCGCCAGCAGCCAAGACAGGGACAACAAAAACATTCAGTACTTC | CASSQDRDNKNIQYF
TRBJ2-7 | TRBD2 | TRBV19 | - | TGTGCCAGTGCCATAGCGGGCACCTACGAGCAGTACTTC | CASAIAGTYEQYF
TRBJ2-1 | TRBD2 | TRBV5-5 | - | TGTGCCAGCAGCTTTGGTGCGGGACTAGCGGGACGGGAGCAGTTCTTC | CASSFGAGLAGREQFF
TRBJ1-1 | - | TRBV25-1 | - | TGTGCCAGCAGCATCGATCGGGTGGTCGACGAAGCTTTCTTT | CASSIDRVVDEAFF
TRBJ2-1 | - | TRBV27 | - | TGTGCCAGCAGTCTCGGTCGGTGGTACAATGAGCAGTTCTTC | CASSLGRWYNEQFF
TRBJ2-3 | TRBD2 | TRBV2 | - | TGTGCCAGCAGTGACTCGCTAGCGGGAAAGGAACGAGATACGCAGTATTTT | CASSDSLAGKERDTQYF
TRBJ2-3 | - | TRBV6-2/TRBV6-3 | few | TGTGCCAGCAGCCCTCTCACTGGCGGCAGGGGAGCAGGTACGCAGTATTTT | CASSPLTGGRGAGTQYF
TRBJ1-1 | - | TRBV28 | - | TGTGCCAGCAGTCCTAACACTGAAGCTTTCTTT | CASSPNTEAFF
TRBJ1-4 | - | TRBV27 | once | TGTGCCAGCAGTTTGGAGGGACAAGAAAAACTGTTTTTT | CASSLEGQEKLFF
TRBJ1-6 | - | TRBV30 | - | TGTGCCTCAGCCGGCCGGCGGGGTAATTCACCCCTCCACTTT | CASAGRRGNSPLHF
TRBJ1-2 | TRBD1 | TRBV7-2 | - | TGTGCCAGCAGCTTAGCTGGGGGCGGGACAGGGTACAAGGACACCTTC | CASSLAGGGTGYKDTF
TRBJ1-1 | TRBD1 | TRBV6-5 | - | TGTGCCAGCCACCGACAGGGTTACACTGAAGCTTTCTTT | CASHRQGYTEAFF
TRBJ1-1 | - | TRBV12-3/TRBV12-4 | - | TGTGCCACCGGGCTGGACACTGAAGCTTTCTTT | CATGLDTEAFF
TRBJ2-5 | - | TRBV12-3/TRBV12-4 | - | TGTGCCAGCGCCTCGGGGGAGACCCAGTACTTC | CASASGETQYF
TRBJ1-2 | - | TRBV11-1 | - | TGTGCCAGCAGCCGCGGCGCTGGCTACACCTTC | CASSRGAGYTF
TRBJ2-1 | - | TRBV27 | few | TGTGCCAGCTGCCCCTCCCACGGGGCTGTCCTCAATGAGCAGTTCTTC | CASCPSHGAVLNEQFF
TRBJ2-7 | - | TRBV13 | - | TGTGCCAGCAGCCCAAGAGGAGGGTGGAACTACGAGCAGTACTTC | CASSPRGGWNYEQYF
TRBJ2-1 | - | TRBV12-3/TRBV12-4 | - | TGTGCCAGCAGCACCTCGGTAGACAATGAGCAGTTCTTC | CASSTSVDNEQFF
TRBJ2-7 | TRBD2 | TRBV3-1/TRBV3-2 | - | TGTGCCAGCAGCCAAGTTTTGACTAGCGCCGAGCAGTACTTC | CASSQVLTSAEQYF
TRBJ2-5 | - | TRBV1 | - | TGCACCAGCAGCCAAGTAACTCAGACCCAGTACTTC | CTSSQVTQTQYF
TRBJ1-5 | TRBD1 | TRBV13 | - | TGTGCCAGCAGCTTAGGCCCCGGACAGGGTCGTCAGCCCCAGCATTTT | CASSLGPGQGRQPQHF
TRBJ1-2 | - | TRBV4-3 | - | TGCGCCAGCAGCCAAGATATCGCACAGGTCCAGGCTAGGGGCTACACCTTC | CASSQDIAQVQARGYTF